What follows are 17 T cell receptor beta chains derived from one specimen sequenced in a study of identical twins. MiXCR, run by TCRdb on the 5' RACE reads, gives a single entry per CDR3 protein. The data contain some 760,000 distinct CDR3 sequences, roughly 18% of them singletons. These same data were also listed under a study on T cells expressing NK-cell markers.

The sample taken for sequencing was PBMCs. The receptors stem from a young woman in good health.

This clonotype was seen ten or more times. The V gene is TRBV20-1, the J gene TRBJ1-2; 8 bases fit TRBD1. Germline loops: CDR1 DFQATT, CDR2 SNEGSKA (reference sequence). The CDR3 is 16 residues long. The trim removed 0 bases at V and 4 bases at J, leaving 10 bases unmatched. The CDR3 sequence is CSARDLKNGQGYGYTF. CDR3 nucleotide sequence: TGCAGTGCTAGAGATCTAAAGAATGGACAGGGCTATGGCTACACCTTC.

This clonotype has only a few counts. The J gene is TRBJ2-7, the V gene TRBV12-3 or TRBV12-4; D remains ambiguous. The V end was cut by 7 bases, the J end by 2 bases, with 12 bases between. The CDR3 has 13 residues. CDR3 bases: TGTGCCAGCACCGCGACCGAAACCTACGAGCAGTACTTC. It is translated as CASTATETYEQYF.

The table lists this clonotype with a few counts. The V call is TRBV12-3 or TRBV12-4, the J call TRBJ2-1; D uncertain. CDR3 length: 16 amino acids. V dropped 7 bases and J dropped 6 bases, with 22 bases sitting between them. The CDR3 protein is CASTPRRQAPSNEQFF. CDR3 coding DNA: TGTGCCAGCACCCCCCGCAGGCAGGCCCCCTCCAATGAGCAGTTCTTC.

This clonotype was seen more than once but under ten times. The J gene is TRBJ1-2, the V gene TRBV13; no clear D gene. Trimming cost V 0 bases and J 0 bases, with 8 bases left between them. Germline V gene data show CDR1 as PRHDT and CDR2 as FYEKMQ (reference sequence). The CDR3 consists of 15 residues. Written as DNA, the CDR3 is TGTGCCAGCAGCTTAGGTAGAGGTACTAACTATGGCTACACCTTC. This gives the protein CASSLGRGTNYGYTF.

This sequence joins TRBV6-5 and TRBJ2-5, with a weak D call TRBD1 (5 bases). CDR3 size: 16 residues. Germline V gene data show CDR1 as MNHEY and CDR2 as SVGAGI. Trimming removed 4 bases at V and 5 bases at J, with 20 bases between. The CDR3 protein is CASSSTWTTTRETQYF. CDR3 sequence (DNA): TGTGCCAGCAGTTCGACCTGGACAACGACGAGGGAGACCCAGTACTTC.

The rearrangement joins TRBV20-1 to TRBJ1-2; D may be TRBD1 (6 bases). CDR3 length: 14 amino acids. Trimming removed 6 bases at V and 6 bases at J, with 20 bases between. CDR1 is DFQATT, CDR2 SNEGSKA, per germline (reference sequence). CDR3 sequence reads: CSAEGGGPGDGYTF. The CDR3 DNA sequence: TGCAGTGCCGAGGGGGGTGGACCCGGGGATGGCTACACCTTC.

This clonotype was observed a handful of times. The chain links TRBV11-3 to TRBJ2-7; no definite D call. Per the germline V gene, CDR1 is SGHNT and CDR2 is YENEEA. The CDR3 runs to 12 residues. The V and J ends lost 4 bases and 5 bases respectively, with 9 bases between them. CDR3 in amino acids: CASSSNRHEQYF. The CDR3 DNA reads TGTGCCAGCAGCTCCAATCGCCACGAGCAGTACTTC.

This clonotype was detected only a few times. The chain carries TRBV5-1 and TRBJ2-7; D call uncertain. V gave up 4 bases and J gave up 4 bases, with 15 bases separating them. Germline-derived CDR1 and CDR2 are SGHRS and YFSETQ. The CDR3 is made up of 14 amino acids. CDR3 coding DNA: TGCGCCAGCAGCCCCACGGACCCAAGATACGAGCAGTACTTC. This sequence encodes CASSPTDPRYEQYF.

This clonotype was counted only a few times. CDR3 region: CSARGTHEQYF. CDR3 coding DNA: TGCAGTGCTAGAGGAACGCACGAGCAGTACTTC. The chain is built from TRBV20-1 and TRBJ2-7; D gene uncertain. Trimming cost V 1 base and J 5 bases, with 6 bases left between them. The CDR3 contains 11 residues. Germline CDR1 reads DFQATT; CDR2 reads SNEGSKA (reference sequence).

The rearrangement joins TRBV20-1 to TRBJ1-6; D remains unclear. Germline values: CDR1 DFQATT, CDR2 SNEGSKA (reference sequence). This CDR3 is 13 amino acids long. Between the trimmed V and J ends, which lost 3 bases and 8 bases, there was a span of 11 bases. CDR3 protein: CSASFVDDSPLHF. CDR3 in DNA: TGCAGTGCTAGCTTCGTAGATGATTCACCCCTCCACTTT.

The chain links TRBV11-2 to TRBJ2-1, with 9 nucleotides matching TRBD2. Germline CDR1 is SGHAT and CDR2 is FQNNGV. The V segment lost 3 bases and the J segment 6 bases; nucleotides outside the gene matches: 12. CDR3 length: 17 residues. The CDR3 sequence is CASSLGTAGGASNEQFF. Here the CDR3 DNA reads TGTGCCAGCAGCTTGGGTACGGCGGGGGGGGCCAGCAATGAGCAGTTCTTC.

The CDR3 sequence: CASSLGQTVYEQYF. CDR3 DNA sequence: TGTGCCAGCAGCTTGGGACAGACCGTCTACGAGCAGTACTTC. This chain connects TRBV7-9 to TRBJ2-7; 7 bases map to TRBD1. CDR3 length: 14 residues. Germline loops: CDR1 SEHNR, CDR2 FQNEAQ (reference sequence). With V trimmed by 3 bases and J by 3 bases, 5 bases remained unmatched. The complete variable domain, with remaining parts taken from reference TRBV7-9 and TRBJ2-7, reads DTGVSQNPRHKITKRGQNVTFRCDPISEHNRLYWYRQTLGQGPEFLTYFQNEAQLEKSRLLSDRFSAERPKGSFSTLEIQRTEQGDSAMYLCASSLGQTVYEQYFGPGTRLTVT.

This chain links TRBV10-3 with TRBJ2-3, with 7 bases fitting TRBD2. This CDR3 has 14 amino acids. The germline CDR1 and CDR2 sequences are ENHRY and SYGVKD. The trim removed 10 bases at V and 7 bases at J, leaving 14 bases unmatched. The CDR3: CATNLAEIDNTQYF. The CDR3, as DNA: TGTGCCACCAATCTAGCGGAAATAGATAATACGCAGTATTTT.

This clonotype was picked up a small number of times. This chain's CDR3 is CASSRSGGAEQETQYF. CDR3 in DNA: TGTGCCAGCAGTCGCTCCGGTGGGGCTGAGCAAGAGACCCAGTACTTC. The chain uses TRBV12-3 or TRBV12-4 and TRBJ2-5; D is perhaps TRBD1 (5 bases). The CDR3 totals 16 residues. V dropped 5 bases and J dropped 2 bases, with 18 bases sitting between them.

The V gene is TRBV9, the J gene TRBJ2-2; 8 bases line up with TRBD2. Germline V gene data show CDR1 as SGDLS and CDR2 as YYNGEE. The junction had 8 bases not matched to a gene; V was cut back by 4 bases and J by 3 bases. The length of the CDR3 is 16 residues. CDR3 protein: CASSFQRESDTGELFF. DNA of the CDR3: TGTGCCAGCAGCTTCCAGCGGGAGTCGGACACCGGGGAGCTGTTTTTT.

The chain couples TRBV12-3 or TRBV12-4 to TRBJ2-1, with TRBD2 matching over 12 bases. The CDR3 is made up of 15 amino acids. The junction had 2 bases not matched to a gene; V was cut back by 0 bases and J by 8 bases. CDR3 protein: CASSLATSGRYEQFF. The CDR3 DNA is TGTGCCAGCAGTTTAGCCACTAGCGGGAGGTATGAGCAGTTCTTC.

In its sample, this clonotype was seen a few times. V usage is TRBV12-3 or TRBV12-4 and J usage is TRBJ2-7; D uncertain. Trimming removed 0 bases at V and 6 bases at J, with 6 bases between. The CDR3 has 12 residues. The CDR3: CASSLAVGEQYF. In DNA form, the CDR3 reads TGTGCCAGCAGTTTAGCAGTTGGCGAGCAGTACTTC.